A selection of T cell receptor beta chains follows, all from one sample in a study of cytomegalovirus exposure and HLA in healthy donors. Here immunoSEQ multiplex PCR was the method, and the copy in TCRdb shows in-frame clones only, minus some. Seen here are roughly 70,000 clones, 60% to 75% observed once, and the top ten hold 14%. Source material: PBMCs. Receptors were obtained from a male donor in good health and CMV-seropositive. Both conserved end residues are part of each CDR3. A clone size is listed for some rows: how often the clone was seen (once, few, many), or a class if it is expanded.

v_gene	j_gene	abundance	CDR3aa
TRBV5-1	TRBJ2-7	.	CASSRVDSVSSYEQYF
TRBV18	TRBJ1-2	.	CASSPDLTGANYGYTF
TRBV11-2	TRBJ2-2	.	CASSLRVASTGELFF
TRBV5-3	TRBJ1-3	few	CARSLRWGGGYSGNTIYF
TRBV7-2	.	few	CASTGGGSYEQYF
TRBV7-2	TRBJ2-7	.	CASSFSGTGSYEQYF
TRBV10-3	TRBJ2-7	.	CAISETGKYEQYF
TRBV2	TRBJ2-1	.	CASSEEGDYNNEQFF
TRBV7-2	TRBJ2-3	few	CASSLGRDTQYF
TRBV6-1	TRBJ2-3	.	CASSERAAYTQYF
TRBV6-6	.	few	CASSYSTAGDSYEQYF
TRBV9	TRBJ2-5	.	CASSVGGLAVQETQYF
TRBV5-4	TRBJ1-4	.	CASSLGSQGSYEKLFF
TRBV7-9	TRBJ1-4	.	CSSSLRGAIEKLLF
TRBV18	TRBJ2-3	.	CASSPPSRGPADTQYF
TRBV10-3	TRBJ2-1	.	CAISLLGGADNEQFF
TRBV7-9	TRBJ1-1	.	CSSSLRSGENTEAFF
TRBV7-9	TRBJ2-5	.	CASSTLWGETQYF
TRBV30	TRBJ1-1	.	CAWSAQGLTEAFF
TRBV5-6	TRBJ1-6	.	CASSLLTGSSPLHF
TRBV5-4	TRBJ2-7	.	CASKTQQGYEQYF
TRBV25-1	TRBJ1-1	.	CASSEWGLNTEAFF
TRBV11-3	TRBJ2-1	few	CASSPRQGGNEQFF
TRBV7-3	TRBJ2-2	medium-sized	CASSPQGDTGELFF
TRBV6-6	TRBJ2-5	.	CANSGVEDTSWETQYF
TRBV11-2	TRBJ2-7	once	CASSLPTGSYEQYF
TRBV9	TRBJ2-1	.	CASSARTNRDRSYNEQFF